The clone carrying this T cell receptor (beta chain) has a handful of counts. V lost 4 bases and J 9 bases, leaving 13 bases between the germline ends. Looked up from germline, CDR1 is SGHAT and CDR2 is FQNNGV. CDR3 length equals 12 residues. These data originate in a study of cytotoxic CD8 clonotypes in ibrutinib-treated CLL. The repertoire was sequenced with immunoSEQ multiplex PCR; TCRdb's copy has only in-frame clones and lacks some. This table holds some 47,000 clones, about three fifths found once. The chain employs TRBV11-2 and TRBJ2-7; D gene unclear. The receptor was isolated from a human donor with chronic lymphocytic leukemia. Sequences were derived from PBMCs, sampled after 24 months of ibrutinib treatment. The CDR3 is CASSSGGGSQYF. The CDR3 DNA sequence: TGTGCCAGCAGCTCCGGTGGCGGATCGCAGTACTTC.